This is a list of T cell receptor beta chains from one sample in a study of T-cell memory formation after mild COVID-19. TCRdb processed the 5' RACE reads anew with MiXCR; each CDR3 protein has one entry. The data show about 150,000 distinct CDR3 sequences, around 21% seen once. The sample comprised PBMCs or a T cell subset sorted from them (not recorded which). The receptors here all came from an adult woman who had mild COVID-19 (a few samples of this study predate the infection). Cell type and time point are not known. Both conserved end residues are trimmed from each CDR3. Each record gives: D gene, CDR3 length, V gene, CDR3 protein. The D gene is left open where the match is weak.

d_gene: .; len: 13; v_gene: TRBV20-1; CDR3aa: SAQTLDGARETQY
d_gene: .; len: 12; v_gene: TRBV7-8; CDR3aa: ASSSTDLNNEQF
d_gene: .; len: 12; v_gene: TRBV3-1; CDR3aa: ASRRGDMNTEAF
d_gene: TRBD2; len: 13; v_gene: TRBV20-1; CDR3aa: SAPPGLASYNEQF
d_gene: TRBD2; len: 15; v_gene: TRBV11-2; CDR3aa: ASSLDRGTSGTDTQY
d_gene: TRBD1; len: 10; v_gene: TRBV5-1; CDR3aa: ASSLAGGKVV
d_gene: TRBD1; len: 11; v_gene: TRBV29-1; CDR3aa: SVATGSNQPQH
d_gene: .; len: 10; v_gene: TRBV5-1; CDR3aa: ASSFYGTEAF
d_gene: TRBD1; len: 12; v_gene: TRBV20-1; CDR3aa: SARASTGAGELF
d_gene: TRBD1; len: 14; v_gene: TRBV24-1; CDR3aa: ATSDWGQANTGELF
d_gene: .; len: 13; v_gene: TRBV7-8; CDR3aa: ASSTGLADYNEQF
d_gene: .; len: 11; v_gene: TRBV5-1; CDR3aa: ASSPKNEGTQY
d_gene: .; len: 12; v_gene: TRBV7-2; CDR3aa: ASSSGTTGNTIY
d_gene: TRBD1; len: 11; v_gene: TRBV5-1; CDR3aa: ASSWDSNYEQY
d_gene: TRBD1; len: 13; v_gene: TRBV11-2; CDR3aa: ASSLSQGASPEAF
d_gene: .; len: 12; v_gene: TRBV6-5; CDR3aa: ASRPGRTTYEQY
d_gene: TRBD2; len: 11; v_gene: TRBV4-2; CDR3aa: ASRATSGNEQF
d_gene: .; len: 7; v_gene: TRBV7-9; CDR3aa: ASSSEQF
d_gene: TRBD2; len: 12; v_gene: TRBV29-1; CDR3aa: SAIAGTNTGELF
d_gene: TRBD1; len: 13; v_gene: TRBV7-9; CDR3aa: ASSSGTDSYNEQF
d_gene: .; len: 11; v_gene: TRBV30; CDR3aa: AWSVRGAGEQY
d_gene: .; len: 11; v_gene: TRBV10-3; CDR3aa: AIADLVNQPQH
d_gene: TRBD2; len: 13; v_gene: TRBV5-5; CDR3aa: ASSSRLADYNEQF
d_gene: .; len: 12; v_gene: TRBV5-1; CDR3aa: ASRENSYNSPLH
d_gene: .; len: 14; v_gene: TRBV5-1; CDR3aa: ASSLEHPSSYNEQF
d_gene: TRBD2; len: 13; v_gene: TRBV9; CDR3aa: ASSVGTSEYYEQY
d_gene: .; len: 13; v_gene: TRBV2; CDR3aa: ASSEAGQTYNEQF
d_gene: TRBD2; len: 14; v_gene: TRBV4-1; CDR3aa: ASSQDPSGRVYEQY
d_gene: .; len: 11; v_gene: TRBV9; CDR3aa: ASSSRGADTQY
d_gene: TRBD1; len: 12; v_gene: TRBV7-9; CDR3aa: ASSPDRGNEKLF
d_gene: .; len: 14; v_gene: TRBV24-1; CDR3aa: ATRQLGAEMNTEAF
d_gene: .; len: 10; v_gene: TRBV19; CDR3aa: ASSISAGELF
d_gene: TRBD2; len: 14; v_gene: TRBV28; CDR3aa: ASSPFAGGKYNEQF
d_gene: .; len: 11; v_gene: TRBV12-3/TRBV12-4; CDR3aa: ASSFNGAYEQY
d_gene: .; len: 14; v_gene: TRBV12-2; CDR3aa: ASRLKRGQGNTEAF
d_gene: .; len: 10; v_gene: TRBV27; CDR3aa: ASSGPGGTQY
d_gene: TRBD2; len: 14; v_gene: TRBV2; CDR3aa: ASSSTGTRNTGELF
d_gene: .; len: 11; v_gene: TRBV12-3/TRBV12-4; CDR3aa: ASSSSLSYTIY
d_gene: .; len: 10; v_gene: TRBV19; CDR3aa: ASRQGSTEAF
d_gene: TRBD2; len: 15; v_gene: TRBV6-5; CDR3aa: ASSYSGLAGVSYEQY
d_gene: .; len: 11; v_gene: TRBV10-3; CDR3aa: AITQEGGATQY
d_gene: TRBD1; len: 13; v_gene: TRBV7-3; CDR3aa: ASSSKGQGHTEAF
d_gene: TRBD1; len: 11; v_gene: TRBV7-8; CDR3aa: ASGGQGMSEQY
d_gene: .; len: 13; v_gene: TRBV7-6; CDR3aa: ASSPGLTNTGELF
d_gene: .; len: 11; v_gene: TRBV6-5; CDR3aa: ASSPPGVETQY
d_gene: .; len: 12; v_gene: TRBV12-3/TRBV12-4; CDR3aa: ASSFGGGATEQF
d_gene: .; len: 12; v_gene: TRBV20-1; CDR3aa: SARDAASDETQY
d_gene: .; len: 12; v_gene: TRBV9; CDR3aa: ASSVEVANTEAF